A single sample gave rise to the 27 T cell receptor beta chains below, sequenced in a study of shared clonotypes between healthy human individuals. Using immunoSEQ multiplex PCR, the repertoire was profiled, and TCRdb retains in-frame clones only, with some absent. The sample records around 340,000 clones, around four fifths being singletons. Material for sequencing was memory CD4+ T cells sorted from blood. Documented subset: CD45RA-negative fraction. These receptors all come from a man aged 30 to 39 in good health.

The chain uses TRBV6-5 and TRBJ2-7, with a tentative D call TRBD2 (6 bases). The V gene's germline CDR1 is MNHEY and CDR2 SVGAGI. The CDR3 consists of 14 residues. Trimming stripped 3 bases from V and 5 bases from J, with 14 bases between. Here the CDR3 reads CASSYSRGGDEQYF. The DNA of the CDR3 is TGTGCCAGCAGTTATAGTAGGGGCGGGGACGAGCAGTACTTC.

This clone was seen a handful of times. The rearrangement joins TRBV6-1 to TRBJ2-1; possible D gene TRBD1, 7 bases. Germline assignment: CDR1 MNHNS and CDR2 SASEGT. This CDR3 is 15 amino acids long. V lost 4 bases to trimming and J lost 5 bases, with 15 bases between them. CDR3: CASSVSQGGDNEQFF. The CDR3 DNA is TGTGCCAGCAGTGTCAGCCAGGGGGGAGACAATGAGCAGTTCTTC.

The rearrangement joins TRBV13 to TRBJ1-4; tentatively, D is TRBD1 (6 bases). The CDR3 has 15 residues. V was shortened by 4 bases and J by 4 bases, with 13 bases between the two germline ends. Germline-derived CDR1 and CDR2 are PRHDT and FYEKMQ (reference sequence). Here the CDR3 DNA reads TGTGCCAGCAGCTACAAGAAGGGACATAATGAAAAACTGTTTTTT. Translation: CASSYKKGHNEKLFF.

The V gene is TRBV6-1, the J gene TRBJ2-7; D gene uncertain. The germline gives CDR1 MNHNS, CDR2 SASEGT. The CDR3 consists of 14 residues. V was pared by 2 bases and J by 2 bases, with 10 bases between. As DNA, the CDR3 is TGTGCCAGCAGTGAAATGGCAGGCCCCTACGAGCAGTACTTC. Translation: CASSEMAGPYEQYF.

J is TRBJ1-3 and V is TRBV18; TRBD1 agrees at 7 bases. CDR1 is KGHSH, CDR2 LQKENI, per germline. Trimming took 0 bases from V and 9 from J; bases not matched to a gene: 5. The CDR3 has 14 residues. The CDR3 nucleotides are TGTGCCAGCTCACCACCGACAGGGCGTATCACCATATATTTT. The encoded protein is CASSPPTGRITIYF.

This rearrangement joins TRBV6-1 to TRBJ2-7; D might be TRBD1 or TRBD2, each matching 5 bases. The germline gives CDR1 MNHNS, CDR2 SASEGT. The V and J ends lost 4 bases and 4 bases respectively, with 14 bases between them. The CDR3 length is 14 residues. CDR3 in DNA: TGTGCCAGCAGTGTTTTCACGGGACCATACGAGCAGTACTTC. Protein: CASSVFTGPYEQYF.

This clone was recorded at least ten times. V gene TRBV6-1 combines with J gene TRBJ2-1; TRBD1 matches at 10 bases. The CDR3 covers 15 residues. The V and J ends lost 3 bases and 7 bases, in that order; junction bases with no gene match: 6. Germline CDR1 MNHNS, CDR2 SASEGT. The CDR3 DNA is TGTGCCAGCAGTGACAGACAGGGGGCTTATAATGAGCAGTTCTTC. This encodes CASSDRQGAYNEQFF.

The rearrangement uses TRBV4-3 and TRBJ2-5; tentative D call: TRBD2 (6 bases). The germline V gene has CDR1 LGHNA and CDR2 YSLEER. The length of the CDR3 is 14 residues. V lost 0 bases and J 7 bases, leaving 12 bases between the germline ends. This CDR3 reads CASSQDTRAGTQYF. The DNA of the CDR3 is TGCGCCAGCAGCCAAGATACACGAGCGGGGACCCAGTACTTC.

V is TRBV7-3 and J is TRBJ2-1; 11 bases agree with TRBD2. The ends lost 5 bases at V and 7 bases at J; junction bases unmatched: 4. The germline CDR1 and CDR2 sequences are SGHTA and FQGTGA. CDR3 length: 14 residues. The CDR3 DNA reads TGTGCCAGCAGCCGTAGCGGGAGGGCGAATGAGCAGTTCTTC. It translates to CASSRSGRANEQFF.

This clone was found once. V is TRBV28 and J is TRBJ1-5, with 7 bases matching TRBD1. The CDR3 runs 15 residues. V was pared by 8 bases and J by 1 base, with 8 bases of the junction left unmatched. Germline CDR1 is MDHEN and CDR2 is SYDVKM. CDR3 loop: CASHEGGASNQPQHF. CDR3 DNA: TGTGCCAGCCATGAAGGGGGCGCAAGCAATCAGCCCCAGCATTTT.

Ten or more counts support this clone. This rearrangement joins TRBV6-5 to TRBJ1-2; 7 bases align to TRBD1. The V gene's germline CDR1 is MNHEY and CDR2 SVGAGI. This CDR3 comprises 15 residues. V was pared by 2 bases and J by 6 bases, with 9 bases of the junction left unmatched. DNA for the CDR3: TGTGCCAGCAGTTACGAGGGACAGCCCGTAAATGGCTACACCTTC. Its translation is CASSYEGQPVNGYTF.

The CDR3 DNA reads as TGTGCCAGCAGTTTCGCGGACTCGGAGCAGTTCTTC. It specifies CASSFADSEQFF. The V call is TRBV27, the J call TRBJ2-1; a weak D match, TRBD2 (5 bases). V lost 3 bases to trimming and J lost 10 bases, with 10 bases between them. The CDR3 totals 12 residues. Germline CDR1 and CDR2: MNHEY and SMNVEV (reference sequence).

The J gene is TRBJ2-7, the V gene TRBV6-5; 15 nucleotides match TRBD2. This CDR3 has 14 residues. Germline V lookup: CDR1 MNHEY, CDR2 SVGAGI. Trimming at V came to 5 bases and at J to 5 bases, leaving 1 base not matched to a gene. This CDR3 is CASSGLAGGHEQYF. CDR3 DNA sequence: TGTGCCAGCAGTGGACTAGCGGGAGGGCACGAGCAGTACTTC.

The CDR3 loop reads CASSHRYTGELFF. CDR3 in DNA: TGTGCCAGCAGCCACCGTTACACCGGGGAGCTGTTTTTT. The genes are TRBV14 and TRBJ2-2; D ambiguous. Germline V gives CDR1 SGHDN, CDR2 FVKESK. CDR3 length: 13 amino acids. Trimming pared 3 bases from V and 3 bases from J, leaving 5 bases between. The full variable domain, with the rest looked up from reference TRBV14 and TRBJ2-2, is EAGVTQFPSHSVIEKGQTVTLRCDPISGHDNLYWYRRVMGKEIKFLLHFVKESKQDESGMPNNRFLAERTGGTYSTLKVQPAELEDSGVYFCASSHRYTGELFFGEGSRLTVL.

This clone showed up just once. It is likely a read error: a sequence one base away is far more abundant. J is TRBJ1-5 and V is TRBV25-1; D is undetermined. Germline CDR1 is MGHDK and CDR2 is SYGVNS. The CDR3 covers 13 residues. CDR3 region: CAGSEFGNQPQHF. The CDR3, as DNA: TGTGCCGGCAGTGAATTTGGCAATCAGCCCCAGCATTTT.

V and J are TRBV6-6 and TRBJ2-1; the D call may be TRBD1 or TRBD2 (6 bases each). CDR1 MNHNY and CDR2 SVGAGI come from the germline V gene (reference sequence). Trimming took 6 bases from V and 4 from J, leaving 13 bases between them. This CDR3 has 14 residues. In nucleotides, the CDR3 is TGTGCCAGCAGCCCCCAAGGGGGGTACAATGAGCAGTTCTTC. This codes for CASSPQGGYNEQFF.

CDR3 nucleotides: TGCAGCGTTGAGTTACGGGTCCCTTACAATGAGCAGTTCTTC. It translates to CSVELRVPYNEQFF. The chain is built from TRBV29-1 and TRBJ2-1; unclear D gene. This CDR3 has 14 residues. V lost 3 bases, J lost 4 bases, and 13 bases lay in between. Per germline, CDR1 SQVTM and CDR2 ANQGSEA.

The chain combines TRBV7-9 with TRBJ1-2, with a weak D call TRBD1 (5 bases). Germline-derived CDR1 and CDR2 are SEHNR and FQNEAQ (reference sequence). This CDR3 spans 13 amino acids. V dropped 1 base and J dropped 8 bases, with 11 bases sitting between them. The CDR3 region is CASSLGDEWGYTF. The CDR3 nucleotides are TGTGCCAGCAGCTTAGGGGACGAGTGGGGCTACACCTTC.

V is TRBV5-6 and J is TRBJ1-2, with D unresolved. The CDR3 consists of 14 residues. The ends were cut back, 4 bases at V and 2 bases at J, with 12 bases in the middle. Germline lookup yields CDR1 SGHDT and CDR2 YYEEEE. The chain's CDR3 is CASSPLSSNYGYTF. The CDR3 DNA follows: TGTGCCAGCAGCCCCTTGTCATCAAACTATGGCTACACCTTC.

The chain carries TRBV7-9 and TRBJ1-1; TRBD1 aligns across 7 bases. CDR1 and CDR2 (germline): SEHNR, FQNEAQ (reference sequence). The CDR3 contains 17 residues. The junction had 14 bases not matched to a gene; V was cut back by 6 bases and J by 1 base. This CDR3 is CASSLHPWDSQNTEAFF. The CDR3 DNA follows: TGTGCCAGCAGTTTACATCCCTGGGACAGTCAGAACACTGAAGCTTTCTTT.

This clone was seen more than once but under ten times. The V and J genes are TRBV9 and TRBJ2-2, with D perhaps TRBD2 (5 bases). V lost 3 bases, J lost 5 bases, and 8 bases lay in between. This CDR3 is 13 amino acids long. Germline-derived CDR1 and CDR2 are SGDLS and YYNGEE. The CDR3 protein is CASSAGGTGELFF. CDR3 nucleotides: TGTGCCAGCAGCGCCGGAGGAACCGGGGAGCTGTTTTTT.

This clone showed up just a few times. The J gene is TRBJ2-7, the V gene TRBV7-8; 9 bases map to TRBD2. After removal of 5 bases from V and 0 bases from J, the junction contained 14 bases not matched to a gene. This CDR3 region has 18 residues. Germline CDR1 SGHVS, CDR2 FQNEAQ. The CDR3 sequence: CASSPGGLAKGFSYEQYF. The CDR3 DNA reads TGTGCCAGCAGCCCGGGCGGACTAGCGAAAGGATTCTCCTACGAGCAGTACTTC.

This clone was seen only once. Germline is not matched at one junction end, which may reflect a read error. The chain has TRBV2 and TRBJ2-7; TRBD1 aligns across 9 bases. The V gene's germline CDR1 is SNHLY and CDR2 FYNNEI. The CDR3 totals 15 residues. The CDR3 region is CASREGTGNFYEQYF. Here the CDR3 DNA reads TGTGCCAGCAGGGAAGGGACAGGGAATTTCTACGAGCAGTACTTC.

The chain recombines TRBV18 with TRBJ2-2; D call uncertain. V dropped 3 bases and J dropped 5 bases, with 10 bases sitting between them. This CDR3 is built from 14 residues. CDR1 is KGHSH, CDR2 LQKENI, per germline. The CDR3 region is CASSPRSRTGELFF. The CDR3 DNA follows: TGTGCCAGCTCACCGAGGTCGCGGACCGGGGAGCTGTTTTTT.

This clone was observed a handful of times. The rearrangement joins TRBV2 to TRBJ1-2; D is uncertain. CDR3 length equals 13 residues. Germline lookup yields CDR1 SNHLY and CDR2 FYNNEI. V was trimmed by 7 bases and J by 4 bases, leaving 13 bases between them. In nucleotides, the CDR3 is TGTGCCAGCACTCTGAATTCGGTCTATGGCTACACCTTC. Its translation is CASTLNSVYGYTF.

Remarks on this clone: This specimen includes other DNA sequences encoding the same CDR3. The J gene is TRBJ2-3, the V gene TRBV29-1; 9 nucleotides agree with TRBD2. Looked up from germline, CDR1 is SQVTM and CDR2 is ANQGSEA. This CDR3 spans 14 amino acids. J lost 0 bases, V lost 6 bases, and 4 bases had no gene match. The CDR3 loop is CSVQTSGSTDTQYF. DNA for the CDR3: TGCAGCGTCCAGACTAGCGGTAGCACAGATACGCAGTATTTT.

As DNA, the CDR3 is TGTGCCAGCAGCTTAGGACCGGGGTGGAACGAGCAGTACTTC. It codes for CASSLGPGWNEQYF. V and J are TRBV11-2 and TRBJ2-7; D might be TRBD2 (5 bases). The germline V gene encodes CDR1 SGHAT and CDR2 FQNNGV. CDR3 length: 14 amino acids. With 1 base removed from V and 5 bases from J, the gap between germline ends came to 12 bases.